The sequence of this T cell receptor beta chain was determined in a study of T cell repertoires in cytomegalovirus infection. Study background: Based on public TCR beta signatures, there were indications of CMV infection and of a matching HLA type.

The table lists this clonotype with a few counts. No antigen is known for it. TCRdb used MiXCR to reprocess the reads, holding one entry per CDR3 protein. The sample lists about 770,000 distinct CDR3 sequences, roughly 29% seen once, with over 10% in the top ten. The germline V and J ends were trimmed by 1 base and 4 bases, with 7 bases remaining between them. Looked up from germline, CDR1 is MNHEY and CDR2 is SMNVEV (reference sequence). The CDR3 has 13 residues. The study's findings and limits: Totalled public TCR beta family frequency picked out people who carried CMV plus the relevant HLA.

The source material was cultured CD8+ T cells from PBMCs, sampled from culture after CMV antigen stimulation. The rearrangement joins TRBV27 to TRBJ2-5, with D uncertain. The TCR sequence derives from a human donor in good health (CMV status not recorded). Some clones in this sample may be carry-over from other donors' samples. The CDR3 loop reads CASSLYRRETQYF. For the CDR3, the DNA is TGTGCCAGCAGTTTATATCGAAGAGAGACCCAGTACTTC.